This passage covers 4 T cell receptor beta chains from one sample sequenced in a study of shared clonotypes between healthy human individuals. TCRdb's copy holds only in-frame clones and misses some; the assay was immunoSEQ multiplex PCR. The sample has around 1.1 million clones; around 78% are singletons. Sequencing used memory CD4+ T cells from PBMCs. As to subset: CD45RA-negative fraction. These receptors came from a man younger than 35 in good health. Some clones in this sample may be carry-over from other donors' samples.

This CDR3 is CASSFLPGVTSGQETQYF. The CDR3 coding sequence is TGTGCCAGCAGTTTCCTCCCGGGGGTAACTAGCGGCCAAGAGACCCAGTACTTC. The gene calls are TRBV28 and TRBJ2-5; TRBD2 matches 8 bases. Germline CDR1 and CDR2: MDHEN and SYDVKM. With V trimmed by 3 bases and J by 1 base, 13 bases remained unmatched. The CDR3 spans 18 residues.

The CDR3 spells CASSPSGTGGGEQYF. The DNA for the CDR3 is TGTGCCAGTAGTCCCTCCGGGACAGGGGGCGGCGAGCAGTACTTC. The rearrangement joins TRBV19 to TRBJ2-7; 12 positions match TRBD1. From germline, CDR1 is LNHDA and CDR2 SQIVND (reference sequence). V gave up 5 bases and J gave up 6 bases; unmatched junction bases: 8. The CDR3 runs 15 residues.

The chain joins TRBV18 to TRBJ1-2; possible D gene TRBD1, 5 bases. V was pared by 4 bases and J by 6 bases, with 18 bases between. Germline CDR1 is KGHSH and CDR2 is LQKENI. This CDR3 spans 15 amino acids. CDR3 region: CASSLLGTAWDGYTF. CDR3 nucleotides: TGTGCCAGCTCACTCCTAGGGACCGCCTGGGATGGCTACACCTTC.

This chain connects TRBV9 to TRBJ2-1; TRBD2 agrees at 12 bases. The CDR3 spans 16 residues. Germline values: CDR1 SGDLS, CDR2 YYNGEE. The V segment lost 3 bases and the J segment 4 bases; nucleotides outside the gene matches: 5. This CDR3 is CASSARLAGVYNEQFF. The CDR3 DNA sequence: TGTGCCAGCAGCGCCCGACTAGCGGGAGTGTACAATGAGCAGTTCTTC.